Shown below are 27 T cell receptor beta chains from a single sample sequenced in a study of T cells in Graves' hyperthyroidism and ophthalmopathy. TCR beta CDR3 regions were amplified from RNA. Using the HTBI primer set, a first-round RT-PCR was run on the TCR CDR3. MiXCR, applied by TCRdb to the multiplex PCR reads, yields one record per CDR3 protein. The table shows a few hundred thousand distinct CDR3 sequences, with around 13% occurring only once. Sequenced material: blood. Source of these receptors: a young woman with Graves' hyperthyroidism.

There are many counts of this clonotype. The chain has TRBV20-1 and TRBJ1-1; TRBD1 aligns across 9 bases. V lost 3 bases to trimming and J lost 3 bases; unmatched junction nucleotides: 5. The CDR3 contains 14 residues. Germline V lookup: CDR1 DFQATT, CDR2 SNEGSKA (reference sequence). CDR3: CSARGQGSDTEAFF. CDR3 bases: TGCAGTGCTAGGGGACAGGGATCAGACACTGAAGCTTTCTTT.

The genes are TRBV27 and TRBJ1-5; D is possibly TRBD1 (5 bases). CDR3 size: 15 residues. Deletions cut 1 base from V and 0 bases from J, with 7 bases between. Germline V gene data show CDR1 as MNHEY and CDR2 as SMNVEV (reference sequence). The CDR3 region is CASSLWGYSNQPQHF. For the CDR3, the DNA is TGTGCCAGCAGTTTATGGGGCTATAGCAATCAGCCCCAGCATTTT.

This clonotype was recorded at least ten times. This chain joins TRBV12-3 or TRBV12-4 and TRBJ1-1; a weak D match, TRBD1 (6 bases). Deletions cut 3 bases from V and 4 bases from J, with 12 bases between. The CDR3 length is 14 residues. In nucleotides, the CDR3 is TGTGCCAGCAGTTTCGGAGGGGGGACCACTGAAGCTTTCTTT. Translation gives CASSFGGGTTEAFF.

Turning to this clonotype: Its ends do not fully match the called genes, so a read error is possible. V and J are TRBV7-6 and TRBJ1-1, with TRBD1 matching over 7 bases. The germline gives CDR1 SGHVS, CDR2 FNYEAQ. The CDR3 consists of 13 residues. CDR3 bases: TGTGCCAGCAGCCGGGGACAGAACACTGAAGCTCTCTTT. Translation: CASSRGQNTEALF.

The chain employs TRBV27 and TRBJ2-1; D tentatively reads TRBD1 or TRBD2 (5 bases each). The CDR3 is 12 amino acids. V was cut by 2 bases and J by 15 bases, with 14 bases left in between. CDR1 and CDR2 (germline): MNHEY, SMNVEV (reference sequence). Here the CDR3 reads CASSLGGERLFF. The CDR3 DNA sequence: TGTGCCAGCAGTTTAGGGGGAGAGCGGTTGTTCTTC.

The genes are TRBV7-9 and TRBJ1-2; TRBD1 matches at 7 bases. This CDR3 spans 11 amino acids. Unmatched junction bases numbered 4, after V lost 11 bases and J lost 4 bases. Germline V lookup: CDR1 SEHNR, CDR2 FQNEAQ (reference sequence). The CDR3 here is CAGGQSYGYTF. For the CDR3, the DNA is TGTGCCGGGGGACAGTCCTATGGCTACACCTTC.

Many counts were recorded for this clonotype. The chain recombines TRBV6-2 or TRBV6-3 with TRBJ2-1, with TRBD2 identical over 13 bases. The CDR3 length is 20 residues. The ends lost 6 bases at V and 0 bases at J; junction bases unmatched: 14. Germline assignment: CDR1 MNHEY and CDR2 SVGEGT. The CDR3 spells CASRLTSGRAVISSYNEQFF. CDR3 DNA: TGTGCCAGCAGACTTACTAGCGGGAGGGCCGTAATAAGCTCCTACAATGAGCAGTTCTTC.

This clonotype was observed at least ten times. The chain has TRBV20-1 and TRBJ2-7; 9 bases align to TRBD2. This CDR3 region has 13 residues. From germline, CDR1 is DFQATT and CDR2 SNEGSKA (reference sequence). The CDR3 coding sequence is TGCAGGGCGGGAGGGCCTACTTTCTACGAGCAGTACTTC. Translation gives CRAGGPTFYEQYF.

This clonotype was counted many times. CDR3: CASSFSLSETQYF. CDR3 coding DNA: TGTGCCAGCAGTTTCTCCCTATCAGAGACCCAGTACTTC. This chain links TRBV12-3 or TRBV12-4 with TRBJ2-5; no reliable D call. The CDR3 covers 13 residues. Trimming cost V 3 bases and J 4 bases, with 9 bases left between them.

About this clonotype: The germline gene is not matched at one end of the junction; a read error may be the cause. The V call is TRBV30, the J call TRBJ1-1, with a weak D call TRBD1 (6 bases). Germline CDR1 reads GTSNPN; CDR2 reads SVGIG (reference sequence). The CDR3 runs to 14 residues. This chain's CDR3 is CVWRIGGGGTEAFF. The DNA for the CDR3 is TGTGTCTGGAGGATCGGGGGCGGCGGCACTGAAGCTTTCTTT.

This clonotype appeared many times. The gene calls are TRBV12-3 or TRBV12-4 and TRBJ1-1; D not certain. V lost 5 bases, J lost 0 bases, and 10 bases lay in between. The CDR3 totals 14 residues. The CDR3 is CASSPDDLNTEAFF. CDR3 DNA: TGTGCCAGCAGTCCCGACGACTTGAACACTGAAGCTTTCTTT.

This clonotype has only a few counts. The chain couples TRBV15 to TRBJ1-3; D gene uncertain. V lost 3 bases and J 4 bases, leaving 7 bases between the germline ends. The CDR3 is 13 residues long. Looked up from germline, CDR1 is LNHNV and CDR2 is YYDKDF (reference sequence). The CDR3 DNA sequence: TGTGCCACCAGCAGGGGTCTGGGAAACACCATATATTTT. Encoded protein: CATSRGLGNTIYF. The full variable domain, its missing parts supplied by reference TRBV15 and TRBJ1-3, is DAMVIQNPRYQVTQFGKPVTLSCSQTLNHNVMYWYQQKSSQAPKLLFHYYDKDFNNEADTPDNFQSRRPNTSFCFLDIRSPGLGDTAMYLCATSRGLGNTIYFGEGSWLTVV.

The table lists this clonotype with a few counts. This chain links TRBV4-1 with TRBJ2-1, with D uncertain. CDR1 is MGHRA, CDR2 YSYEKL, per germline. The CDR3 covers 16 residues. The V and J ends lost 2 bases and 2 bases respectively, with 13 bases between them. CDR3: CASSQHRQLAYNEQFF. CDR3 nucleotide sequence: TGCGCCAGCAGCCAACACCGGCAGTTAGCCTACAATGAGCAGTTCTTC.

The table lists this clonotype with a few counts. V usage is TRBV6-5 and J usage is TRBJ2-5; 8 bases align to TRBD1. The CDR3 consists of 15 residues. Trimming took 4 bases from V and 2 from J; bases not matched to a gene: 6. Germline V gene data show CDR1 as MNHEY and CDR2 as SVGAGI. The CDR3 is CASSSTGGRQETQYF. DNA for the CDR3: TGTGCCAGCAGTTCTACAGGGGGGAGGCAAGAGACCCAGTACTTC.

This clonotype was seen ten or more times. V usage is TRBV6-1 and J usage is TRBJ1-1; D may be TRBD1 (5 bases). Deletions cut 2 bases from V and 10 bases from J, with 14 bases between. Germline V gene lookup returns CDR1 MNHNS and CDR2 SASEGT. The CDR3 is 13 residues long. CDR3 sequence reads: CASSERDHGLAFF. DNA of the CDR3: TGTGCCAGCAGTGAAAGGGACCACGGATTAGCTTTCTTT.

V usage is TRBV5-1 and J usage is TRBJ2-6; 10 nucleotides agree with TRBD1. The CDR3 is 18 residues long. Germline-derived CDR1 and CDR2 are SGHRS and YFSETQ. J gave up 0 bases and V 0 bases, and 3 bases lay outside the gene matches. The CDR3: CASSLAGTGASGANVLTF. The DNA of the CDR3 is TGCGCCAGCAGCTTGGCCGGGACAGGGGCCTCTGGGGCCAACGTCCTGACTTTC.

In this sample, this clonotype turned up a few times. The J gene is TRBJ2-3, the V gene TRBV29-1; 13 nucleotides line up with TRBD2. This CDR3 is built from 15 residues. Germline lookup yields CDR1 SQVTM and CDR2 ANQGSEA. The junction had 6 bases not matched to a gene; V was cut back by 4 bases and J by 5 bases. The CDR3 loop is CSVGGTSGKLDTQYF. The DNA of the CDR3 is TGCAGCGTTGGGGGGACTAGCGGGAAGCTAGATACGCAGTATTTT.

This clonotype occurred many times. This chain joins TRBV10-1 and TRBJ2-5; 13 bases are shared with TRBD2. The CDR3 spans 15 residues. The germline CDR1 and CDR2 sequences are WNHNN and SYGVQD (reference sequence). V lost 5 bases and J lost 4; bases outside the gene matches: 4. The CDR3 reads CASSRGLAGIETQYF. CDR3 DNA sequence: TGCGCCAGCAGTCGGGGACTAGCGGGAATAGAGACCCAGTACTTC.

In the case of this clonotype: Relative to the germline gene, one junction end is altered; a read error may explain this. V is TRBV12-3 or TRBV12-4 and J is TRBJ2-3, with 9 bases lining up with TRBD2. CDR3 length equals 14 residues. CDR3 in DNA: TGTGCCAGCAGTGTAGCGGGAGAGGTCGATACGCAGTATTTT. This codes for CASSVAGEVDTQYF.

This clonotype was observed a handful of times. V is TRBV29-1 and J is TRBJ2-5, with 8 bases lining up with TRBD2. The germline V gene has CDR1 SQVTM and CDR2 ANQGSEA. The CDR3 runs 13 residues. J was trimmed by 5 bases and V by 4 bases; bases with no gene match: 6. CDR3 residues: CSVVSSGIETQYF. The DNA for the CDR3 is TGCAGCGTTGTTAGTAGCGGGATTGAGACCCAGTACTTC.

At least ten counts were recorded for this clonotype. The genes are TRBV28 and TRBJ2-1; 11 bases fit TRBD1. The germline V gene encodes CDR1 MDHEN and CDR2 SYDVKM. V dropped 5 bases and J dropped 6; count of bases not matched to a gene: 6. The CDR3 runs 15 residues. The CDR3 sequence: CASSKSGTGGNEQFF. CDR3 nucleotide sequence: TGTGCCAGCAGTAAATCCGGGACAGGGGGCAATGAGCAGTTCTTC.

This clonotype was picked up many times. V is TRBV27 and J is TRBJ2-7, with 7 bases that match TRBD1. CDR3 size: 17 residues. Germline V gives CDR1 MNHEY, CDR2 SMNVEV (reference sequence). The V and J ends lost 4 bases and 3 bases, in that order; junction bases with no gene match: 15. CDR3 residues: CASSSISYGQVNYEQYF. CDR3 bases: TGTGCCAGCAGTTCTATATCCTACGGACAGGTTAACTACGAGCAGTACTTC.

This sequence joins TRBV4-3 and TRBJ1-1; 10 bases map to TRBD1. The CDR3 totals 19 residues. Germline V gene data show CDR1 as LGHNA and CDR2 as YSLEER. The junction had 17 bases not matched to a gene; V was cut back by 1 base and J by 6 bases. Here the CDR3 reads CASSQAVDRGFLQTSEAFF. The CDR3 DNA follows: TGCGCCAGCAGCCAAGCAGTGGACAGGGGGTTTCTTCAGACTTCTGAAGCTTTCTTT.

The genes are TRBV4-1 and TRBJ2-7; TRBD1 aligns across 11 bases. V shed 0 bases, J shed 7 bases, and the junction held 5 bases outside the gene matches. Germline V lookup: CDR1 MGHRA, CDR2 YSYEKL. There are 15 residues in the CDR3. The CDR3, as DNA: TGCGCCAGCAGCCAAGAAGGGACAGGGGGTAGTGAGCAGTACTTC. Its translation: CASSQEGTGGSEQYF.

The V call is TRBV18, the J call TRBJ2-1, with D perhaps being TRBD1 or TRBD2 (5 bases each). CDR3 length: 13 residues. The V and J ends lost 3 bases and 6 bases respectively, with 9 bases between them. Germline CDR1 KGHSH, CDR2 LQKENI. The CDR3 coding sequence is TGTGCCAGCTCACCCGGGGCTTCCAATGAGCAGTTCTTC. The encoded protein is CASSPGASNEQFF.

This clonotype was detected ten times or more. The chain recombines TRBV5-1 with TRBJ2-2; TRBD1 agrees at 10 bases. The CDR3 is 16 amino acids. V shed 3 bases and J 7 bases; nucleotides not matched to a gene: 9. The V gene's germline CDR1 is SGHRS and CDR2 YFSETQ. CDR3 DNA: TGCGCCAGCAGCTCTGCTGCGGGACAGGGGATCGGGGAGCTGTTTTTT. This gives the protein CASSSAAGQGIGELFF.

The chain carries TRBV7-3 and TRBJ1-6; D unclear. This CDR3 is 17 amino acids long. The V end was cut by 6 bases, the J end by 0 bases, with 15 bases between. Germline values: CDR1 SGHTA, CDR2 FQGTGA. CDR3 DNA sequence: TGTGCCAGCAGAAAGTGGCGGTCCCTCTCCTATAATTCACCCCTCCACTTT. It is translated as CASRKWRSLSYNSPLHF.